This T cell receptor (beta chain) was obtained from a study of T cell repertoires in cytomegalovirus infection (dated by TCRdb to between 2017 and 2020). Background on the whole study: Donor HLA type was relevant to the analysis, because carriage of CMV infection together with the matching HLA type was indicated by public TCR beta signatures.

As encoded in the germline V gene, CDR1 is MNHNS while CDR2 is SASEGT. Trimming costs V 4 bases and J 3 bases, and their ends lie 13 bases apart. Counted from cysteine to phenylalanine, this CDR3 has 14 amino acids. Only CDR3 DNA is held: 42 bases, read in frame from base 1. The sequencer was an Illumina HiSeq 1500. The public reads were reanalyzed by TCRdb: fastp trimming at Q25, MiXCR alignment, in-frame beta chains only. Entries that share a CDR3 protein sequence are merged under the most common genes and DNA. The sample profile shows approximately 500,000 distinct CDR3 sequences; more than 15% of them were found once. About 24% of the sample is taken by the ten largest. This clonotype was detected ten times or more. Its target antigen remains unknown. No base quality information exists; no much larger clone differs at one position. What the research found in general, with its limitations: In the ex vivo response, HLA-C-restricted CMV-specific TCR beta clonotypes were dominant, and in two of eight donors the single most frequent clonotype came from this HLA-C-restricted group. In both this cohort and an independent roughly 330-donor cohort, the cumulative frequency of public TCR beta family members distinguished carriers of CMV infection plus the relevant HLA type.

The chain is encoded by TRBV6-1 joined to TRBJ2-7; a tentative D match to TRBD1 spans 5 bases. The material sequenced was CD8+ T cells from PBMCs. The receptor's source is a human donor in good health (CMV status not recorded). Some clones in this sample may be carry-over from other donors' samples. The bases read TGTGCCAGCAGTGTAATACAGGTCTTCTACGAGCAGTACTTC. Translated, this gives CASSVIQVFYEQYF.